The present T cell receptor beta chain was sequenced within a study of tumor-infiltrating lymphocytes in primary liver carcinoma. Study overall: The patients comprised men and women between the ages of 30 and 69 years. Tumors were staged T1-T3 N0M0 and measured about 4.2 to 10 cm across.

Unsorted whole blood supplied the blood RNA, and germline DNA was isolated too. No treatment had been given to the patients, who were chronically infected with HBV. As regards this clonotype: Its specificity is not known. One junction end does not reproduce the germline sequence, and a read error may be involved.

Synthesis of TCR beta cDNA was carried out from 500 ng total RNA with a constant-region primer. Each TCR beta library was derived from three nested multiplex PCR rounds that employed slightly modified ARM-PCR. The first two PCR rounds used TRBV1-TRBV30 primers with a Cbeta primer, nine to eleven cycles each. A single record per CDR3 protein comes from TCRdb applying MiXCR to the multiplex PCR reads. The repertoire has 330,000 or so distinct CDR3 sequences, 65% of them found once; the top ten carry 5% to 6.5%. General study points: Reduced overlap was seen in tumor-adjacent and tumor-blood pairs versus tumor region pairs.

The V gene's germline CDR1 is SGHAT and CDR2 FQNNGV. This CDR3 has 15 residues. Sequencing input: peripheral blood. The V gene is TRBV11-2, the J gene TRBJ2-7; 8 bases agree with TRBD1. The clonotype originates from a man aged 40-55 years with primary liver carcinoma and hepatitis B virus infection. CDR3 sequence: CVSSQTRTGLYEQYF. The CDR3 nucleotides are TGTGTCAGCAGCCAAACCAGGACAGGGCTGTACGAGCAGTACTTC.